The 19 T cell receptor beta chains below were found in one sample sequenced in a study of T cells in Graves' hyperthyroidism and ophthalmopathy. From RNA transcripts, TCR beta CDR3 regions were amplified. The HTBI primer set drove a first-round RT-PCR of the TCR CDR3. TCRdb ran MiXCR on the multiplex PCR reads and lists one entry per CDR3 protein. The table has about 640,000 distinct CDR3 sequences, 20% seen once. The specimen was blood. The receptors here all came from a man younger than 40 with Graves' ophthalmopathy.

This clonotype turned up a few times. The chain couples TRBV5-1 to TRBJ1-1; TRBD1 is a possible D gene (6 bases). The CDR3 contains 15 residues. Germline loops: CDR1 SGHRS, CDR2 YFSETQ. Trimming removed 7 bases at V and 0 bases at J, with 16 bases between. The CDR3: CASSREGGMNTEAFF. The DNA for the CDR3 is TGCGCCAGCTCCAGGGAAGGGGGAATGAACACTGAAGCTTTCTTT. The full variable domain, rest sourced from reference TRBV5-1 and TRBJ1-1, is KAGVTQTPRYLIKTRGQQVTLSCSPISGHRSVSWYQQTPGQGLQFLFEYFSETQRNKGNFPGRFSGRQFSNSRSEMNVSTLELGDSALYLCASSREGGMNTEAFFGQGTRLTVV.

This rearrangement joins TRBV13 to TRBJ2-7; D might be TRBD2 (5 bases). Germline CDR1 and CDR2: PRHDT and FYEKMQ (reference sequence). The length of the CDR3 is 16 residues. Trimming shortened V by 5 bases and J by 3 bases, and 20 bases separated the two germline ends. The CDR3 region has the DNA TGTGCCAGCAGCATCCAAGGAGGTAGTAACGACTACGAGCAGTACTTC. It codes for CASSIQGGSNDYEQYF.

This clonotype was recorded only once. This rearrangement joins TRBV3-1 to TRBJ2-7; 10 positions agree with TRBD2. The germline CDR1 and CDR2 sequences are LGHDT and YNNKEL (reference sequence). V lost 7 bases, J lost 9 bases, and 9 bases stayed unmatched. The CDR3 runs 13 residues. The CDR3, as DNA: TGTGCCAGCACTCCGGCTAGCGGGAGCGGGCAGTACTTC. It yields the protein CASTPASGSGQYF.

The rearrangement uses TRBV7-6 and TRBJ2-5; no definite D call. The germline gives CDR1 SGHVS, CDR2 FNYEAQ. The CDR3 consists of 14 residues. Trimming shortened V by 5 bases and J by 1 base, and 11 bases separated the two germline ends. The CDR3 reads CASSPAGVQETQYF. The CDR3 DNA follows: TGTGCCAGCAGCCCCGCCGGTGTCCAAGAGACCCAGTACTTC.

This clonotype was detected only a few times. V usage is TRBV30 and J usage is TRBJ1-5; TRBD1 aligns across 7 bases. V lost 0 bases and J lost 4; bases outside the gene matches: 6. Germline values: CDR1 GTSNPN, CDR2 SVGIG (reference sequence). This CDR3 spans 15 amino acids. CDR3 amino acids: CAWSVPGQLNQPQHF. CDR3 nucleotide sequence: TGTGCCTGGAGTGTACCGGGACAGCTAAATCAGCCCCAGCATTTT.

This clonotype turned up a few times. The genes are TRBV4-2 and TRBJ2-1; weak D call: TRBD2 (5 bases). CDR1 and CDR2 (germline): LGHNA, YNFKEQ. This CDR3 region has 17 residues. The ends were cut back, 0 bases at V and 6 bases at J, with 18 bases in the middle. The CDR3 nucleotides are TGTGCCAGCAGCCAAGATCCTAGCAGTGGACTGAGCAATGAGCAGTTCTTC. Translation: CASSQDPSSGLSNEQFF.

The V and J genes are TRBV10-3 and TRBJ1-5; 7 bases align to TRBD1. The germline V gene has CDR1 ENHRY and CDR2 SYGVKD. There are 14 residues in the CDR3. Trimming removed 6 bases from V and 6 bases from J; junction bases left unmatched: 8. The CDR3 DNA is TGTGCCATCAGCACACAGGGGTCGGTTCAGCCCCAGCATTTT. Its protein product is CAISTQGSVQPQHF.

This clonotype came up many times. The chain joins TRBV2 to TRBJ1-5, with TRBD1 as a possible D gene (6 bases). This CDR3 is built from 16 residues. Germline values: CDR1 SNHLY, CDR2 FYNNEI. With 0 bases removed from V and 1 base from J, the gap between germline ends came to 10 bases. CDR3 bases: TGTGCCAGCAGTGAAGCCGGGGGCGCAAGCAATCAGCCCCAGCATTTT. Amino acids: CASSEAGGASNQPQHF.

The CDR3 bases are TGTGCCAGCAGCCAAGCTGGACTAGCGGCTGGGGAGACCCAGTACTTC. As protein: CASSQAGLAAGETQYF. The chain carries TRBV3-1 and TRBJ2-5, with TRBD2 matching 10 bases. Germline V gene sequence: CDR1 LGHDT, CDR2 YNNKEL (reference sequence). V dropped 1 base and J dropped 5; count of bases not matched to a gene: 7. This CDR3 is built from 16 residues.

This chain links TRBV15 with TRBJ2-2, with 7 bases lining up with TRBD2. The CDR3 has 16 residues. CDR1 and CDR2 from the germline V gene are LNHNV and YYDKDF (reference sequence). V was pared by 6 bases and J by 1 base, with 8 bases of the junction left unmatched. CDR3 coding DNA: TGTGCCACCAGGCTGGGGGGGAGGGGGAACACCGGGGAGCTGTTTTTT. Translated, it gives CATRLGGRGNTGELFF.

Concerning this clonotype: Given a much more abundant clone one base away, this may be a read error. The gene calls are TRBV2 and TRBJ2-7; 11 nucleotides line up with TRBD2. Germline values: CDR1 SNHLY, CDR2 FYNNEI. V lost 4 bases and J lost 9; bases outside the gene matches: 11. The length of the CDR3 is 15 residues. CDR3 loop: CASSALAGGRHGQYF. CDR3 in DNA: TGTGCCAGCAGTGCTCTAGCGGGAGGACGCCACGGGCAGTACTTC.

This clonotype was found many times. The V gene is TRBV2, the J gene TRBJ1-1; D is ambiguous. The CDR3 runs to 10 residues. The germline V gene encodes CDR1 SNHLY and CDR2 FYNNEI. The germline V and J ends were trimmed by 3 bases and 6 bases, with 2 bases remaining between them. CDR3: CASSEAEAFF. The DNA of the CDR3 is TGTGCCAGCAGTGAGGCTGAAGCTTTCTTT.

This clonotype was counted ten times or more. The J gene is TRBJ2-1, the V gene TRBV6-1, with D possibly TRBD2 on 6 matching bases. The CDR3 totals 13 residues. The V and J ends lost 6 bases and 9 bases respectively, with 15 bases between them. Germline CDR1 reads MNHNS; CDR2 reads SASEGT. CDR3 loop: CASRGGSLGEQFF. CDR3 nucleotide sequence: TGTGCCAGCAGGGGGGGTAGCCTGGGTGAGCAGTTCTTC.

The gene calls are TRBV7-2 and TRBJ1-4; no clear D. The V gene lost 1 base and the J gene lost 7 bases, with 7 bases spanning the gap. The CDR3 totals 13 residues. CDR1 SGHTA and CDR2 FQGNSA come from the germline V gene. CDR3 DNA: TGTGCCAGCAGCTTAGGGACCCGTGAAAAACTGTTTTTT. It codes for CASSLGTREKLFF.

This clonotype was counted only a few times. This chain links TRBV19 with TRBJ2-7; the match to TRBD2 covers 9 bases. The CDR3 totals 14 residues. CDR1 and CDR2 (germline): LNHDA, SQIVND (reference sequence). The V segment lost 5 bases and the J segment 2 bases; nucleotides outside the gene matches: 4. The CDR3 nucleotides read TGTGCCAGTAGTTGGACTAGCGCTACCTACGAGCAGTACTTC. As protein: CASSWTSATYEQYF.

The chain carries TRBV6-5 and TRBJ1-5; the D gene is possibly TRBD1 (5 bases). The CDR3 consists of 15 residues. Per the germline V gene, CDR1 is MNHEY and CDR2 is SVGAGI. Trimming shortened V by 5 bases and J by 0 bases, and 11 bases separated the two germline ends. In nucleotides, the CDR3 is TGTGCCAGCAGTCTACAGGATTTTAGCAATCAGCCCCAGCATTTT. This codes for CASSLQDFSNQPQHF.

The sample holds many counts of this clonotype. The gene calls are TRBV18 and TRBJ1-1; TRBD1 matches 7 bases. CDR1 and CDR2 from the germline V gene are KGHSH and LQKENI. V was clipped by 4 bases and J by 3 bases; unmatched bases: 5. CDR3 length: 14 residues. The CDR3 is CASSQSTGDTEAFF. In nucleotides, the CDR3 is TGTGCCAGCTCACAGTCCACAGGGGACACTGAAGCTTTCTTT.

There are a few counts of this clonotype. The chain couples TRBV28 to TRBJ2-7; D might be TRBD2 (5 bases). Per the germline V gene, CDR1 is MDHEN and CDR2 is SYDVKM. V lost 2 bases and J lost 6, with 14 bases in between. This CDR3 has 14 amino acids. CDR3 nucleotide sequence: TGTGCCAGCAGTTTAGCAGGTCGGGGTTCCGAGCAGTACTTC. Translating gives CASSLAGRGSEQYF.

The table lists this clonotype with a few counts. CDR3 in DNA: TGTGCCAGCAGCGGTGCCGGGACTAGCAGCAATGAGCAGTTCTTC. Residues: CASSGAGTSSNEQFF. The chain couples TRBV9 to TRBJ2-1; TRBD2 agrees at 9 bases. The germline V gene has CDR1 SGDLS and CDR2 YYNGEE. The V gene end was trimmed by 3 bases and the J gene end by 6 bases; junction bases not matched to a gene: 7. The CDR3 consists of 15 residues.